This T cell receptor (beta chain) was profiled in a study of cytomegalovirus exposure and HLA in healthy donors. General observations from the study: Donors belonging to an Asian-associated ancestry cluster reportedly showed fewer N-insertions in productive TCRs than the roughly 680-donor mean, according to what a later analysis found. Reportedly, TCR beta sequences accurately predicted HLA-A and HLA-B alleles in most subjects.

As concerns this clone: Its antigen is as yet unknown.

This CDR3 is 15 amino acids long. Trimming stripped 4 bases from V and 5 bases from J, with 17 bases between. Germline CDR1 MGHRA, CDR2 YSYEKL. Primers for the PCR totalled 60 Vbeta and 13 Jbeta. Assay: immunoSEQ multiplex PCR; the TCRdb copy retains only in-frame clones and omits some. Of about 240,000 clones listed, around 80% are singletons. This sequence originates from a boy between 10 and 17 years old in good health and CMV-seronegative. The chain combines TRBV4-1 with TRBJ2-5; weak D call: TRBD2 (6 bases). Material for sequencing was PBMCs. As DNA, the CDR3 is TGCGCCAGCAGCCCCGGCTGGGGACTCGCGGAGACCCAGTACTTC. Its translation: CASSPGWGLAETQYF.